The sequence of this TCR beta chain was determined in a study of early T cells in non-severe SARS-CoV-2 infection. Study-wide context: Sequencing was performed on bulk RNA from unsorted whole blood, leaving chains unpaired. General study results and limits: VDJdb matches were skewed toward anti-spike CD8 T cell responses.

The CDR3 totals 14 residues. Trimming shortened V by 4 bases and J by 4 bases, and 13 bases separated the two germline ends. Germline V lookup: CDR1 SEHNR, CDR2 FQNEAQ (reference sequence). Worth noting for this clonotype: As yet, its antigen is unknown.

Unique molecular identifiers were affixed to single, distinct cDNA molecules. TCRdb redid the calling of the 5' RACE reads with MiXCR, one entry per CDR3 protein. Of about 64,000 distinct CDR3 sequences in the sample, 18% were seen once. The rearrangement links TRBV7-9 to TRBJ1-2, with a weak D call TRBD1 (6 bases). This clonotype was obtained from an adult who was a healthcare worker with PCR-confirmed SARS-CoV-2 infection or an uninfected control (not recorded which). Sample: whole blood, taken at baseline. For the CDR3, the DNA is TGTGCCAGCAGCTCGGCCGGGACAACCTATGGCTACACCTTC. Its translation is CASSSAGTTYGYTF.